This entry concerns a single T cell receptor (beta chain). Its antigen is unknown. The data originate from a study of shared clonotypes between healthy human individuals. Study at large: The cohort comprised a couple of women and a few men. Their ages spanned 18 to 49 years. Study-level points and caveats: A limitation of the genetic and exposure-history diversity represented arose from few donors.

Per the original data handling: Filtering of immunoSEQ junctional sequences could not match full-length read filtering. The repertoire was sequenced with immunoSEQ multiplex PCR; TCRdb's copy has only in-frame clones and lacks some. That table gives V, J and clone size, and the DNA gave D and trimming. The table lists 2 million to 2.5 million clones, approximately 96% of them singletons, with over 0.1% in the top ten. The CDR3 runs to 16 residues. Germline V gives CDR1 SGHVS, CDR2 FQNEAQ. Trimming stripped 3 bases from V and 2 bases from J, with 11 bases between. Splitting the CD4+ cells yielded a CD45RA+ naive subset and a CD45RA-negative memory subset.

The chain combines TRBV7-8 with TRBJ2-6, with a weak D call TRBD1 (5 bases). Material for sequencing was naive CD4+ T cells sorted from blood. Regarding subset: CD45RA+ positively selected. This TCR was recovered from a man aged 18 to 29 in good health. DNA of the CDR3: TGTGCCAGCAGCTTGGGGCCAGGACCTGGGGCCAACGTCCTGACTTTC. Its protein is CASSLGPGPGANVLTF.